Sequencing of this T cell receptor beta chain was carried out in a study of cytomegalovirus exposure and HLA in healthy donors. As for the study in general: Around 80 million unique TCR sequences came from HLA-typed donors in an early release. General study findings and limits: Most TCR sequences were rare, but some public TCRs occurred in many donors.

It was with 60 Vbeta and 13 Jbeta primers that the PCR ran. The protocol was immunoSEQ multiplex PCR, while the TCRdb copy is restricted to in-frame clones and leaves out a portion. The data show around 200,000 clones, with roughly 85% seen just once and 2.3% held by the top ten. Trimming pared 4 bases from V and 4 bases from J, leaving 16 bases between. The CDR3 totals 15 residues. Per germline, CDR1 MNHEY and CDR2 SMNVEV (reference sequence). Comment on this clone: Antigen unknown.

Sequencing used PBMCs. The origin of this receptor is a woman aged 50 to 65 in good health and CMV-seronegative. The chain employs TRBV27 and TRBJ1-2, with D perhaps TRBD1 (5 bases). The CDR3 bases are TGTGCCAGCAGTTCCTTGGGGGGGGGTCTCTATGGCTACACCTTC. Its translation: CASSSLGGGLYGYTF.